The 20 T cell receptor beta chains in this list originate from one sample, sequenced in a study of blood T cell repertoires in COVID-19. This table comes from immunoSEQ multiplex PCR, and its TCRdb copy is limited to in-frame clones, with some not included. The sample lists approximately 150,000 clones, around 85% occurring once. The sample comprised peripheral blood. These receptors came from a woman older than 75 with COVID-19, enrolled during active disease.

The gene calls are TRBV24-1 and TRBJ2-7, with D hard to call. The CDR3 sequence is 15 residues long. Germline assignment: CDR1 KGHDR and CDR2 SFDVKD. The V and J ends lost 3 bases and 2 bases respectively, with 13 bases between them. The CDR3 DNA sequence: TGTGCCACCAGTGATAGCAGACGGGTCCCCTACGAGCAGTACTTC. It encodes CATSDSRRVPYEQYF.

The chain is built from TRBV6-1 and TRBJ2-3, with a weak D call TRBD2 (7 bases). CDR1 is MNHNS, CDR2 SASEGT, per germline. This CDR3 spans 14 amino acids. V lost 2 bases and J lost 4, with 10 bases in between. CDR3 coding DNA: TGTGCCAGCAGTGAAAGAGGGGGGGCAGATACGCAGTATTTT. Translated: CASSERGGADTQYF.

This rearrangement joins TRBV5-4 to TRBJ1-5; the D is unclear. Trimming stripped 0 bases from V and 7 bases from J, with 8 bases between. Germline CDR1 reads SGHNT; CDR2 reads YYREEE (reference sequence). This CDR3 is built from 13 residues. CDR3 sequence reads: CASSLVGEQPQHF. CDR3 in DNA: TGTGCCAGCAGCTTGGTGGGAGAACAGCCCCAGCATTTT.

This rearrangement joins TRBV2 to TRBJ2-1, with 9 bases aligning to TRBD1. Germline-derived CDR1 and CDR2 are SNHLY and FYNNEI. The V and J ends lost 6 bases and 7 bases, in that order; junction bases with no gene match: 1. This CDR3 comprises 12 residues. The CDR3 here is CASSGTGNEQFF. The CDR3 nucleotides are TGTGCCAGCAGCGGGACAGGGAATGAGCAGTTCTTC. The whole variable domain, filled in from reference TRBV2 and TRBJ2-1, reads EPEVTQTPSHQVTQMGQEVILRCVPISNHLYFYWYRQILGQKVEFLVSFYNNEISEKSEIFDDQFSVERPDGSNFTLKIRSTKLEDSAMYFCASSGTGNEQFFGPGTRLTVL.

The rearrangement uses TRBV9 and TRBJ1-4; maybe TRBD1 (5 bases). This CDR3 contains 15 residues. Germline CDR1 reads SGDLS; CDR2 reads YYNGEE. V was trimmed by 0 bases and J by 7 bases, leaving 13 bases between them. The CDR3 reads CASSVAEGTGEKLFF. CDR3 nucleotide sequence: TGTGCCAGCAGCGTAGCTGAGGGGACTGGTGAAAAACTGTTTTTT.

The chain is built from TRBV5-1 and TRBJ2-5, with TRBD1 identical over 12 bases. Trimming cost V 4 bases and J 4 bases; bases outside gene matches: 8. This CDR3 contains 16 residues. Looked up from germline, CDR1 is SGHRS and CDR2 is YFSETQ. Here the CDR3 reads CASSPQPGQGAETQYF. CDR3 sequence (DNA): TGCGCCAGCAGCCCTCAACCGGGACAGGGGGCAGAGACCCAGTACTTC.

The chain employs TRBV9 and TRBJ2-5, with 7 bases lining up with TRBD1. With 3 bases clipped from V and 4 bases from J, the junction kept 6 bases outside the gene matches. Germline V gives CDR1 SGDLS, CDR2 YYNGEE. This CDR3 has 14 amino acids. The CDR3 nucleotides read TGTGCCAGCAGCGGCACAGGGGTGGGAGAGACCCAGTACTTC. Translation gives CASSGTGVGETQYF.

The genes are TRBV2 and TRBJ1-1; D gene uncertain. From germline, CDR1 is SNHLY and CDR2 FYNNEI. The CDR3 runs to 13 residues. Trimming stripped 7 bases from V and 1 base from J, with 10 bases between. The CDR3 reads CASTREKNTEAFF. For the CDR3, the DNA is TGTGCCAGCACGCGGGAGAAGAACACTGAAGCTTTCTTT.

Only one count was recorded for this clone. The chain uses TRBV11-2 and TRBJ1-3; TRBD1 matches at 9 bases. With 3 bases clipped from V and 4 bases from J, the junction kept 13 bases outside the gene matches. From germline, CDR1 is SGHAT and CDR2 FQNNGV. This CDR3 is 18 amino acids long. The CDR3 region has the DNA TGTGCCAGCAGCTTCTTCCTATCGAATACAGGGGGCGGAAACACCATATATTTT. This encodes CASSFFLSNTGGGNTIYF. Using reference TRBV11-2 and TRBJ1-3 for the parts outside the CDR3, the full variable domain is EAGVAQSPRYKIIEKRQSVAFWCNPISGHATLYWYQQILGQGPKLLIQFQNNGVVDDSQLPKDRFSAERLKGVDSTLKIQPAKLEDSAVYLCASSFFLSNTGGGNTIYFGEGSWLTVV.

CDR3 region: CASSLGAGANVLTF. CDR3 in DNA: TGCGCCAGCAGCTTGGGCGCTGGGGCCAACGTCCTGACTTTC. This chain joins TRBV5-1 and TRBJ2-6; no reliable D call. The CDR3 contains 14 residues. In germline, CDR1 is SGHRS, CDR2 YFSETQ. Trimming took off 0 bases at V and 2 bases at J, with 3 bases between the two ends.

The gene calls are TRBV11-2 and TRBJ2-2; D is ambiguous. Between the trimmed V and J ends, which lost 1 base and 4 bases, there was a span of 10 bases. The CDR3 runs 15 residues. Germline CDR1 and CDR2: SGHAT and FQNNGV. The CDR3 DNA is TGTGCCAGCAGCTTAGCCCGACCAGGCACCGGGGAGCTGTTTTTT. Residues: CASSLARPGTGELFF. Full variable domain (rest looked up from reference TRBV11-2 and TRBJ2-2): EAGVAQSPRYKIIEKRQSVAFWCNPISGHATLYWYQQILGQGPKLLIQFQNNGVVDDSQLPKDRFSAERLKGVDSTLKIQPAKLEDSAVYLCASSLARPGTGELFFGEGSRLTVL.

The chain combines TRBV24-1 with TRBJ2-5; TRBD2 matches 10 bases. The CDR3 covers 15 residues. V was pared by 5 bases and J by 2 bases, with 4 bases of the junction left unmatched. From germline, CDR1 is KGHDR and CDR2 SFDVKD. CDR3 amino acids: CATSGTSGAQETQYF. The CDR3 DNA reads TGTGCCACCAGTGGGACTAGCGGAGCTCAAGAGACCCAGTACTTC.

This chain connects TRBV2 to TRBJ1-2; no clear D gene. From germline, CDR1 is SNHLY and CDR2 FYNNEI. CDR3 length equals 14 residues. The germline V and J ends were trimmed by 3 bases and 8 bases, with 16 bases remaining between them. The CDR3 DNA reads TGTGCCAGCAGTGAGGGAGTGTGGACGCGGGGCTACACCTTC. As protein: CASSEGVWTRGYTF. Together with reference TRBV2 and TRBJ1-2, the CDR3 gives the full variable domain: EPEVTQTPSHQVTQMGQEVILRCVPISNHLYFYWYRQILGQKVEFLVSFYNNEISEKSEIFDDQFSVERPDGSNFTLKIRSTKLEDSAMYFCASSEGVWTRGYTFGSGTRLTVV.

V gene TRBV5-1 combines with J gene TRBJ1-2, with 7 nucleotides matching TRBD1. CDR3 length equals 18 residues. Germline CDR1 and CDR2: SGHRS and YFSETQ. V shed 0 bases and J 0 bases; nucleotides not matched to a gene: 11. CDR3 in DNA: TGCGCCAGCAGCTTGGTACCGGCGGGGACAGACTCTAACTATGGCTACACCTTC. It codes for CASSLVPAGTDSNYGYTF.

This clone was counted only a few times. The chain employs TRBV12-3 or TRBV12-4 and TRBJ1-4; D is perhaps TRBD1 (5 bases). The ends were cut back, 6 bases at V and 7 bases at J, with 9 bases in the middle. CDR3 length equals 12 residues. The CDR3 loop reads CASRPDSEKLFF. The CDR3 nucleotides are TGTGCCAGCAGACCCGACAGTGAAAAACTGTTTTTT.

The chain carries TRBV12-3 or TRBV12-4 and TRBJ1-2, with TRBD1 matching 7 bases. V lost 6 bases to trimming and J lost 5 bases; unmatched junction nucleotides: 3. The length of the CDR3 is 12 residues. In nucleotides, the CDR3 is TGTGCCAGCAGCACGACAGGGTATGGCTACACCTTC. Its translation: CASSTTGYGYTF.

The rearrangement links TRBV3-1 (or the pseudogene TRBV3-2) to TRBJ2-3; 11 bases line up with TRBD2. This CDR3 has 18 residues. Germline V gene lookup returns CDR1 LGHDT and CDR2 YNNKEL (reference sequence). The trim removed 7 bases at V and 1 base at J, leaving 13 bases unmatched. The CDR3 nucleotides are TGTGCCAGCAAAGGCCCAGATTCACTAGCGGGGGGCACAGATACGCAGTATTTT. It encodes CASKGPDSLAGGTDTQYF.

The chain is built from TRBV5-5 and TRBJ2-2; 10 nucleotides agree with TRBD1. This CDR3 contains 15 residues. Germline V gene sequence: CDR1 SGHKS, CDR2 YYEKEE (reference sequence). The junction had 6 bases not matched to a gene; V was cut back by 3 bases and J by 7 bases. The CDR3 loop reads CASSWGTGAHGELFF. CDR3 nucleotide sequence: TGTGCCAGCAGCTGGGGGACAGGGGCTCACGGGGAGCTGTTTTTT.

The chain is built from TRBV5-1 and TRBJ2-4; 9 bases agree with TRBD1. The CDR3 sequence is 15 residues long. CDR1 is SGHRS and CDR2 is YFSETQ in the germline V gene. V lost 4 bases and J lost 6; bases outside the gene matches: 8. The CDR3 here is CASSLTGTGRNIQYF. The DNA of the CDR3 is TGCGCCAGCAGCCTGACCGGGACAGGGAGAAACATTCAGTACTTC.

The chain recombines TRBV6-5 with TRBJ1-5, with D unclear. V was shortened by 5 bases and J by 5 bases, with 7 bases between the two germline ends. CDR1 is MNHEY, CDR2 SVGAGI, per germline. The CDR3 spans 12 residues. CDR3 region: CASSHVYQPQHF. The CDR3 nucleotides read TGTGCCAGCAGTCATGTTTATCAGCCCCAGCATTTT.